What follows are 21 T cell receptor beta chains derived from one specimen sequenced in a study of T cell changes during pregnancy in multiple sclerosis. The assay was immunoSEQ multiplex PCR, and TCRdb's table has in-frame clones only and misses some. The sample yields under 6,000 clones, around 84% seen once. The sequenced sample was CD8+ T cells from peripheral blood mononuclear cells, obtained in the second trimester of pregnancy. The receptors derive from a female donor in good health, enrolled as a control in a pregnancy study.

This sequence joins TRBV10-3 and TRBJ2-1; D is uncertain. This CDR3 contains 12 residues. CDR1 and CDR2 from the germline V gene are ENHRY and SYGVKD. The V end lost 3 bases, the J end lost 4 bases, and 4 bases lay between the germline ends. CDR3 DNA sequence: TGTGCCATCAGTGAACAGTACAATGAGCAGTTCTTC. Translating it yields CAISEQYNEQFF.

The CDR3 DNA follows: TGTGCCAGCAGCGTCTCGACTAGCAGCCTTGACAATGAGCAGTTCTTC. Its protein product is CASSVSTSSLDNEQFF. The J gene is TRBJ2-1, the V gene TRBV9, with TRBD2 matching 7 bases. After removal of 2 bases from V and 5 bases from J, the junction contained 10 bases not matched to a gene. Germline loops: CDR1 SGDLS, CDR2 YYNGEE. The CDR3 contains 16 residues.

A note on this clone: The identical CDR3 is also encoded by other nucleotide sequences in the sample. The rearrangement uses TRBV6-4 and TRBJ2-3; D is possibly TRBD1 (5 bases). The CDR3 spans 14 residues. Looked up from germline, CDR1 is MRHNA and CDR2 is SNTAGT. V lost 3 bases and J lost 0, with 7 bases in between. The CDR3 DNA reads as TGTGCCAGCAGTGAAAGGGGAAGCACAGATACGCAGTATTTT. Residues: CASSERGSTDTQYF.

The rearrangement links TRBV18 to TRBJ2-1, with 12 bases identical to TRBD2. Germline V gene lookup returns CDR1 KGHSH and CDR2 LQKENI. The ends lost 2 bases at V and 1 base at J; junction bases unmatched: 6. This CDR3 comprises 18 residues. In nucleotides, the CDR3 is TGTGCCAGCTCACCAGAGGAGACTAGCGGGAGATCCTACAATGAGCAGTTCTTC. It translates to CASSPEETSGRSYNEQFF.

This clone has a single count. An end of the junction differs from the germline gene, which may be a read error. Additional DNA sequences in this sample encode the identical CDR3. J is TRBJ2-7 and V is TRBV28; D perhaps matches TRBD2 (6 bases). CDR1 is MDHEN, CDR2 SYDVKM, per germline. The CDR3 consists of 13 residues. As DNA, the CDR3 is TGCGCCAGCAGTTCCCCAGCGGGCGACGAGCAGTACTTC. Translation gives CASSSPAGDEQYF. Full variable domain (rest looked up from reference TRBV28 and TRBJ2-7): DVKVTQSSRYLVKRTGEKVFLECVQDMDHENMFWYRQDPGLGLRLIYFSYDVKMKEKGDIPEGYSVSREKKERFSLILESASTNQTSMYLCASSSPAGDEQYFGPGTRLTVT.

The J gene is TRBJ2-7, the V gene TRBV18, with D possibly being TRBD2 (7 bases). Germline V gene sequence: CDR1 KGHSH, CDR2 LQKENI. V was cut by 5 bases and J by 4 bases, with 15 bases left in between. The CDR3 contains 14 residues. The CDR3 DNA sequence: TGTGCCAGCTCAGATACAGGGCGGGAGTACGAGCAGTACTTC. This translates into CASSDTGREYEQYF.

The rearrangement links TRBV21-1 to TRBJ1-1; the D segment call TRBD1 is taken from the table without a DNA check. TRBV21-1 is a listed pseudogene. CDR3 length equals 14 residues. The DNA for the CDR3 is TGTGCCAGCAGCAGCCAGGACAGGGTGACTGAAGCTTTCTTT. It translates to CASSSQDRVTEAFF.

The chain has TRBV7-3 and TRBJ1-6; perhaps TRBD1 as D (6 bases). This CDR3 contains 18 residues. Trimming cost V 5 bases and J 0 bases, with 17 bases left between them. From germline, CDR1 is SGHTA and CDR2 FQGTGA. The CDR3 region has the DNA TGTGCCAGCAGCCCCCGGTGGCAGGGGTACTCCTATAATTCACCCCTCCACTTT. This gives the protein CASSPRWQGYSYNSPLHF.

The J gene is TRBJ2-1, the V gene TRBV7-2, with D unresolved. V lost 0 bases to trimming and J lost 3 bases, with 9 bases between them. Germline loops: CDR1 SGHTA, CDR2 FQGNSA. CDR3 length: 15 residues. The CDR3 spells CASSLAPGFYNEQFF. The CDR3 nucleotides are TGTGCCAGCAGCTTAGCGCCAGGTTTCTACAATGAGCAGTTCTTC. The complete variable domain, with remaining parts taken from reference TRBV7-2 and TRBJ2-1, reads GAGVSQSPSNKVTEKGKDVELRCDPISGHTALYWYRQSLGQGLEFLIYFQGNSAPDKSGLPSDRFSAERTGGSVSTLTIQRTQQEDSAVYLCASSLAPGFYNEQFFGPGTRLTVL.

The V gene is TRBV7-3, the J gene TRBJ2-3; 8 nucleotides line up with TRBD1. The CDR3 is 17 residues long. Germline loops: CDR1 SGHTA, CDR2 FQGTGA. With V trimmed by 2 bases and J by 0 bases, 7 bases remained unmatched. In nucleotides, the CDR3 is TGTGCCAGCAGCTTAGAGTCACAGGGGGGCAGCACAGATACGCAGTATTTT. Encoded protein: CASSLESQGGSTDTQYF. The complete variable domain, with remaining parts taken from reference TRBV7-3 and TRBJ2-3, reads GAGVSQTPSNKVTEKGKYVELRCDPISGHTALYWYRQSLGQGPEFLIYFQGTGAADDSGLPNDRFFAVRPEGSVSTLKIQRTERGDSAVYLCASSLESQGGSTDTQYFGPGTRLTVL.

This chain joins TRBV25-1 and TRBJ2-2; 7 bases are a match to TRBD1. J was trimmed by 3 bases and V by 1 base; bases with no gene match: 2. From germline, CDR1 is MGHDK and CDR2 SYGVNS. CDR3 length: 15 residues. In DNA form, the CDR3 reads TGTGCCAGCAGTGAATTGGGGACAGACACCGGGGAGCTGTTTTTT. It yields the protein CASSELGTDTGELFF.

CDR3 nucleotide sequence: TGTGCCAGCAGCTTACCGTTGACAGTTGAGGTCACTGAAGCTTTCTTT. This sequence encodes CASSLPLTVEVTEAFF. V usage is TRBV7-2 and J usage is TRBJ1-1; D perhaps matches TRBD1 (5 bases). V was clipped by 2 bases and J by 4 bases, with 17 bases between them. The CDR3 runs to 16 residues. Germline assignment: CDR1 SGHTA and CDR2 FQGNSA.

The chain joins TRBV19 to TRBJ2-7; 14 positions match TRBD2. Per germline, CDR1 LNHDA and CDR2 SQIVND (reference sequence). The CDR3 runs 13 residues. J lost 6 bases, V lost 6 bases, and 1 base had no gene match. As DNA, the CDR3 is TGTGCCAGTAGCGGACTAGCGGGGGGCGAGCAGTACTTC. Its translation: CASSGLAGGEQYF.

The chain has TRBV18 and TRBJ2-3; 9 bases are a match to TRBD2. CDR3 length equals 15 residues. Looked up from germline, CDR1 is KGHSH and CDR2 is LQKENI. The V and J ends lost 10 bases and 6 bases, in that order; junction bases with no gene match: 14. This chain's CDR3 is CATRPSGGSADTQYF. The CDR3 coding sequence is TGTGCCACCCGTCCGAGCGGGGGGTCCGCCGATACGCAGTATTTT.

Regarding this clone: Other DNA sequences in this specimen translate into the identical CDR3. The genes are TRBV6-4 and TRBJ2-3; D is perhaps TRBD1 (5 bases). This CDR3 comprises 15 residues. From germline, CDR1 is MRHNA and CDR2 SNTAGT. Trimming pared 0 bases from V and 0 bases from J, leaving 7 bases between. The CDR3 bases are TGTGCCAGCAGTGACTCGGCAGGGAGCACAGATACGCAGTATTTT. It yields the protein CASSDSAGSTDTQYF.

The chain has TRBV5-1 and TRBJ1-2; 7 positions match TRBD1. Germline V lookup: CDR1 SGHRS, CDR2 YFSETQ. The CDR3 is 15 amino acids. The trim removed 4 bases at V and 8 bases at J, leaving 14 bases unmatched. This CDR3 is CASSGQEGLAPGYTF. DNA for the CDR3: TGCGCCAGCAGCGGACAGGAAGGGTTAGCGCCGGGCTACACCTTC.

The chain recombines TRBV25-1 with TRBJ1-2; D gene ambiguous. The CDR3 extends over 15 amino acids. Trimming cost V 5 bases and J 2 bases, with 15 bases left between them. CDR1 is MGHDK, CDR2 SYGVNS, per germline. CDR3 in DNA: TGTGCCAGCAGTCCCCGCTCCAGGCAAAACTATGGCTACACCTTC. Protein: CASSPRSRQNYGYTF.

Here the CDR3 reads CASSHDGRGLYTQYF. In nucleotides, the CDR3 is TGCGCCAGCAGTCATGACGGCAGGGGGCTATATACGCAGTATTTT. This chain connects TRBV23-1 to TRBJ2-3; 8 bases are shared with TRBD1. TRBV23-1 falls under the ORF class, with uncertain function. J was trimmed by 7 bases and V by 3 bases; bases with no gene match: 9. The CDR3 extends over 15 amino acids.

This chain links TRBV7-6 with TRBJ1-1; D is unclear. CDR3 length: 14 amino acids. V dropped 2 bases and J dropped 2 bases, with 9 bases sitting between them. Germline V gives CDR1 SGHVS, CDR2 FNYEAQ. The CDR3 spells CASSLSETNTEAFF. Here the CDR3 DNA reads TGTGCCAGCAGCTTATCAGAAACCAACACTGAAGCTTTCTTT.

This chain connects TRBV7-9 to TRBJ1-5; TRBD1 matches 8 bases. Germline values: CDR1 SEHNR, CDR2 FQNEAQ (reference sequence). The CDR3 loop spans 14 amino acids. J lost 6 bases, V lost 5 bases, and 6 bases had no gene match. The CDR3 DNA follows: TGTGCCAGCAGCGCAGGGGGCTTCGGTCAGCCCCAGCATTTT. Translating it yields CASSAGGFGQPQHF.

The genes are TRBV6-6 and TRBJ2-3; TRBD1 aligns across 9 bases. This CDR3 has 15 amino acids. Per germline, CDR1 MNHNY and CDR2 SVGAGI (reference sequence). V trimming: 7 bases; J trimming: 4 bases; junction bases outside the gene matches: 9. In DNA, the CDR3 is TGTGCCAGCACGAACCCGACAGGGGGTGCAGATACGCAGTATTTT. It encodes CASTNPTGGADTQYF.